The TCR beta chain under discussion was sequenced for a study of T-cell reconstitution after alpha-beta-depleted transplantation in children. For TCRbeta, the library was prepared with unique molecular identifiers. TCRdb independently ran MiXCR on the PCR reads; one entry per CDR3 protein. The sample includes approximately 240,000 distinct CDR3 sequences, approximately 9.9% seen only once; the top ten take approximately 4.7%. From germline, CDR1 is SGHTA and CDR2 FQGNSA. The CDR3 totals 16 residues. Trimming stripped 5 bases from V and 1 base from J, with 15 bases between. This clonotype was counted many times.

The origin of this receptor is a human donor who donated a stem cell graft to a child with SCID. The chain links TRBV7-2 to TRBJ2-1, with D perhaps being TRBD1 or TRBD2 (5 bases each). Sequences were derived from PBMCs from the stem cell graft donor, sampled from the stem cell graft. CDR3 residues: CASSPSGTRSYNEQFF. In DNA, the CDR3 is TGTGCCAGCAGCCCATCCGGGACCCGGTCCTACAATGAGCAGTTCTTC.